What follows are 9 T cell receptor beta chains derived from one specimen sequenced in a study of blood T cell repertoires in COVID-19 (dated by TCRdb to about 2020). Library preparation used the immunoSEQ multiplex PCR assay. Sourced from immuneACCESS, this table was stored by TCRdb with only in-frame sequences that have V and J called. A share of the clones is absent; for the studies checked, an unresolved V gene accounts for under half, and the remainder has no known explanation. In all, the sample holds about 200,000 clones, and around 89% of those were seen once. The ten largest clonotypes hold approximately 8.1% of the sample. Specimen: PBMCs or T cells enriched from blood (not recorded which). Receptors were obtained from a woman aged 18-29 years who had recovered from COVID-19.

V is TRBV28 and J is TRBJ2-5; 9 nucleotides agree with TRBD2. The V segment lost 2 bases and the J segment 2 bases; nucleotides outside the gene matches: 9. In germline, CDR1 is MDHEN, CDR2 SYDVKM. The CDR3 sequence is 17 residues long. CDR3 in amino acids: CASSLPVRLAAQETQYF. CDR3 nucleotide sequence: TGTGCCAGCAGTTTACCTGTCCGACTAGCGGCTCAAGAGACCCAGTACTTC. Complete variable domain (other parts from reference TRBV28 and TRBJ2-5): DVKVTQSSRYLVKRTGEKVFLECVQDMDHENMFWYRQDPGLGLRLIYFSYDVKMKEKGDIPEGYSVSREKKERFSLILESASTNQTSMYLCASSLPVRLAAQETQYFGPGTRLLVL.

CDR3 protein: CASSHFPGSSGNTIYF. CDR3 nucleotides: TGCGCCAGCAGCCATTTCCCTGGGAGCTCTGGAAACACCATATATTTT. The V call is TRBV4-1, the J call TRBJ1-3; no clear D. The CDR3 covers 16 residues. Germline loops: CDR1 MGHRA, CDR2 YSYEKL. V lost 3 bases and J 0 bases, leaving 12 bases between the germline ends.

This chain joins TRBV28 and TRBJ2-5; TRBD1 matches at 7 bases. The J segment lost 2 bases and the V segment lost 8 bases, leaving 8 bases of the junction unmatched. In germline, CDR1 is MDHEN, CDR2 SYDVKM. The CDR3 contains 14 residues. The CDR3 bases are TGTGCCAGCGTCACAGGGGCTCCTCAAGAGACCCAGTACTTC. Amino acid sequence: CASVTGAPQETQYF.

This chain joins TRBV28 and TRBJ1-2, with a possible D match to TRBD1 (6 bases). CDR1 MDHEN and CDR2 SYDVKM come from the germline V gene. The V end lost 3 bases, the J end lost 4 bases, and 15 bases lay between the germline ends. The CDR3 runs 15 residues. The CDR3 loop reads CASSLASGVTYGYTF. CDR3 coding DNA: TGTGCCAGCAGTTTGGCGTCAGGGGTTACCTATGGCTACACCTTC.

V is TRBV6-1 and J is TRBJ1-5, with D possibly matching TRBD1 (5 bases). This CDR3 spans 15 amino acids. V lost 0 bases and J lost 8, with 14 bases in between. Germline V gene lookup returns CDR1 MNHNS and CDR2 SASEGT. In nucleotides, the CDR3 is TGTGCCAGCAGTGAAGCAGATTGGGGCTTTGAGCCCCAGCATTTT. It yields the protein CASSEADWGFEPQHF.

Comment on this clone: One end of the junction varies from germline; a read error may be responsible. The chain couples TRBV7-9 to TRBJ1-1; a possible D gene is TRBD1 (6 bases). Germline V gives CDR1 SEHNR, CDR2 FQNEAQ (reference sequence). CDR3 length: 11 residues. The CDR3 region has the DNA TGTGCCAGCAGCTTAGACAGGGATGAGGGATTT. This encodes CASSLDRDEGF.

The chain is built from TRBV4-1 and TRBJ2-3, with TRBD2 matching over 9 bases. Trimming cost V 0 bases and J 4 bases; bases outside gene matches: 8. Germline CDR1 reads MGHRA; CDR2 reads YSYEKL. There are 17 residues in the CDR3. The CDR3 spells CASSQEVAGGPADTQYF. The CDR3 coding sequence is TGCGCCAGCAGCCAAGAGGTTGCGGGGGGGCCGGCAGATACGCAGTATTTT.

The chain couples TRBV5-5 to TRBJ1-1; 7 bases agree with TRBD1. CDR1 and CDR2 (germline): SGHKS, YYEKEE (reference sequence). V trimming: 0 bases; J trimming: 4 bases; junction bases outside the gene matches: 18. The CDR3 extends over 19 amino acids. CDR3 sequence: CASSLDRGSFRLGTTEAFF. The CDR3 bases are TGTGCCAGCAGCTTGGACAGGGGTTCTTTTCGCCTGGGTACCACTGAAGCTTTCTTT.

In this sample, this clone turned up a few times. V gene TRBV4-1 combines with J gene TRBJ1-5; TRBD1 matches at 9 bases. The germline V gene has CDR1 MGHRA and CDR2 YSYEKL. The CDR3 has 19 amino acids. J was trimmed by 4 bases and V by 1 base; bases with no gene match: 14. CDR3 in DNA: TGCGCCAGCAGCCAAGCCATTCTCCCCTGGGACAGGGAGAATCAGCCCCAGCATTTT. It translates to CASSQAILPWDRENQPQHF.